The 25 T cell receptor beta chains given below trace back to one sample, sequenced in a study of brain T cells in children with intractable seizures (dated by TCRdb to about 2021). The method was the immunoSEQ multiplex PCR assay. In TCRdb, the immuneACCESS table is reduced to in-frame sequences with V and J assigned. These tables do not hold every clone; where another copy was compared, an unresolved V gene accounts for under half, and the others remain unexplained. In all, the sample holds tens of thousands of clones, and roughly 94% of those were seen once. The top ten hold nearly 6.5% of the sample. Explained via the paper, the time point label denotes: resected brain tissue, or blood drawn just prior to surgery. The sample consisted of peripheral blood, taken at surgery. Source of these receptors: a boy aged 5-17 years with focal cortical dysplasia and intractable seizures.

V gene TRBV7-3 combines with J gene TRBJ2-2, with unresolved D. This CDR3 is 12 amino acids long. V lost 5 bases and J 7 bases, leaving 8 bases between the germline ends. Germline loops: CDR1 SGHTA, CDR2 FQGTGA. CDR3 sequence reads: CASSTQSGELFF. The CDR3 bases are TGTGCCAGCAGCACCCAGAGCGGGGAGCTGTTTTTT.

In this sample, this clone turned up a few times. J is TRBJ2-2 and V is TRBV5-1, with unresolved D. Trimming shortened V by 1 base and J by 4 bases, and 8 bases separated the two germline ends. The CDR3 has 14 residues. The germline gives CDR1 SGHRS, CDR2 YFSETQ. CDR3 sequence (DNA): TGCGCCAGCAGCTTGTTACCGTCCACCGGGGAGCTGTTTTTT. It specifies CASSLLPSTGELFF.

CDR3 DNA: TGTGCCAGCAGGGTAGGCCTGACGGGGCAGTTCTTC. This sequence encodes CASRVGLTGQFF. The chain has TRBV2 and TRBJ2-1, with no clear D. The CDR3 is 12 residues long. Trimming left V 6 bases short and J 12 bases short, with 15 bases between. Germline CDR1 is SNHLY and CDR2 is FYNNEI. The full variable domain, rest sourced from reference TRBV2 and TRBJ2-1, is EPEVTQTPSHQVTQMGQEVILRCVPISNHLYFYWYRQILGQKVEFLVSFYNNEISEKSEIFDDQFSVERPDGSNFTLKIRSTKLEDSAMYFCASRVGLTGQFFGPGTRLTVL.

This chain connects TRBV18 to TRBJ2-6, with TRBD1 matching over 7 bases. The ends lost 3 bases at V and 0 bases at J; junction bases unmatched: 5. The CDR3 runs to 17 residues. CDR1 is KGHSH, CDR2 LQKENI, per germline. The CDR3 bases are TGTGCCAGCTCACCCGGGACAGCCGACTCTGGGGCCAACGTCCTGACTTTC. The encoded protein is CASSPGTADSGANVLTF.

The V and J genes are TRBV5-8 and TRBJ2-2; D not resolved. The CDR3 extends over 12 amino acids. The germline V and J ends were trimmed by 6 bases and 1 base, with 4 bases remaining between them. Germline lookup yields CDR1 SGHTS and CDR2 YDEGEE. CDR3 loop: CASTWNTGELFF. CDR3 bases: TGTGCCAGCACCTGGAACACCGGGGAGCTGTTTTTT.

The CDR3 nucleotides read TGTGCCAGCAGTTTAGGAGGGAATGAGCAGTTCTTC. Amino acid sequence: CASSLGGNEQFF. The rearrangement joins TRBV12-3 or TRBV12-4 to TRBJ2-1; maybe TRBD2 (5 bases). The CDR3 contains 12 residues. V lost 1 base to trimming and J lost 7 bases, with 5 bases between them.

The rearrangement links TRBV5-1 to TRBJ1-1, with TRBD1 as a possible D gene (6 bases). V shed 5 bases and J shed 2 bases, with 10 bases lying between them. The germline gives CDR1 SGHRS, CDR2 YFSETQ. The CDR3 totals 13 residues. In nucleotides, the CDR3 is TGCGCCAGCAGAGAGGGGGGAAACACTGAAGCTTTCTTT. Translation gives CASREGGNTEAFF.

This chain uses TRBV5-1 with TRBJ2-1; TRBD2 matches at 12 bases. Germline-derived CDR1 and CDR2 are SGHRS and YFSETQ. This CDR3 region has 17 residues. V lost 3 bases and J lost 0; bases outside the gene matches: 4. CDR3 protein: CASSSTSGGSSYNEQFF. The CDR3 DNA follows: TGCGCCAGCAGCTCGACTAGCGGGGGAAGCTCCTACAATGAGCAGTTCTTC.

The rearrangement uses TRBV3-1 (or the pseudogene TRBV3-2) and TRBJ1-2; no clear D gene. The germline V and J ends were trimmed by 8 bases and 0 bases, with 16 bases remaining between them. Germline lookup yields CDR1 LGHDT and CDR2 YNNKEL (reference sequence). This CDR3 has 15 amino acids. The CDR3 is CASRREGTPNYGYTF. CDR3 nucleotide sequence: TGTGCCAGCCGAAGGGAGGGAACACCTAACTATGGCTACACCTTC.

The chain recombines TRBV27 with TRBJ1-5; D is uncertain. Germline V gene sequence: CDR1 MNHEY, CDR2 SMNVEV (reference sequence). This CDR3 region has 15 residues. V lost 5 bases and J 0 bases, leaving 11 bases between the germline ends. CDR3 sequence (DNA): TGTGCCAGCAGTCGAGCTTGGGATAGCAATCAGCCCCAGCATTTT. This sequence encodes CASSRAWDSNQPQHF.

This clone was seen only once. The chain links TRBV2 to TRBJ2-7, with D possibly matching TRBD1 (6 bases). From germline, CDR1 is SNHLY and CDR2 FYNNEI. V was trimmed by 4 bases and J by 7 bases, leaving 14 bases between them. CDR3 size: 13 residues. In DNA form, the CDR3 reads TGTGCCAGCAGTGTCGCAGGGGCTGGGGAGCAGTACGTC. Translating gives CASSVAGAGEQYV.

The chain links TRBV15 to TRBJ1-2; 9 nucleotides agree with TRBD1. Germline CDR1 and CDR2: LNHNV and YYDKDF (reference sequence). This CDR3 has 12 amino acids. Trimming removed 5 bases from V and 10 bases from J; junction bases left unmatched: 5. CDR3 amino acids: CATSWDRAYYTF. DNA of the CDR3: TGTGCCACCAGCTGGGACAGGGCCTACTACACCTTC.

The J gene is TRBJ2-2, the V gene TRBV5-1; 14 bases line up with TRBD2. The germline CDR1 and CDR2 sequences are SGHRS and YFSETQ. The CDR3 has 21 amino acids. The V and J ends lost 2 bases and 1 base, in that order; junction bases with no gene match: 13. CDR3 residues: CASSFAGLAGARSQNTGELFF. In DNA, the CDR3 is TGCGCCAGCAGCTTCGCGGGACTAGCGGGGGCCCGGTCGCAGAACACCGGGGAGCTGTTTTTT.

The CDR3 DNA follows: TGTGCCACCAGCAGTATCAGGGGACTAAACACTGAAGCTTTCTTT. It codes for CATSSIRGLNTEAFF. This rearrangement joins TRBV15 to TRBJ1-1; D may be TRBD1 (6 bases). The CDR3 loop spans 15 amino acids. Germline-derived CDR1 and CDR2 are LNHNV and YYDKDF (reference sequence). Trimming took off 3 bases at V and 2 bases at J, with 13 bases between the two ends.

The genes are TRBV28 and TRBJ2-5; TRBD1 aligns across 7 bases. Unmatched junction bases numbered 5, after V lost 2 bases and J lost 2 bases. The germline V gene has CDR1 MDHEN and CDR2 SYDVKM. This CDR3 comprises 15 residues. As DNA, the CDR3 is TGTGCCAGCAGTTTACTCCCGGGACAGCAAGAGACCCAGTACTTC. Its protein is CASSLLPGQQETQYF.

V usage is TRBV11-3 and J usage is TRBJ2-3; 8 bases line up with TRBD1. The CDR3 spans 14 residues. V was pared by 5 bases and J by 1 base, with 2 bases of the junction left unmatched. CDR1 is SGHNT and CDR2 is YENEEA in the germline V gene. CDR3 nucleotides: TGTGCCAGCAGCCCGGGACAGGGCACAGATACGCAGTATTTT. Translation gives CASSPGQGTDTQYF.

The DNA for the CDR3 is TGTGCCAGCAGCCAAAGATGGAGGGAGACTTTTTACGAGCAGTACTTC. Its translation: CASSQRWRETFYEQYF. The chain has TRBV3-1 (or the pseudogene TRBV3-2) and TRBJ2-7, with a weak D call TRBD2 (6 bases). The CDR3 is 16 residues long. Germline-derived CDR1 and CDR2 are LGHDT and YNNKEL (reference sequence). Between the trimmed V and J ends, which lost 2 bases and 4 bases, there was a span of 18 bases.

This chain connects TRBV30 to TRBJ2-5; 11 bases line up with TRBD2. The V segment lost 2 bases and the J segment 5 bases; nucleotides outside the gene matches: 7. There are 15 residues in the CDR3. Germline lookup yields CDR1 GTSNPN and CDR2 SVGIG (reference sequence). The CDR3 protein is CAWSISGRAGETQYF. The CDR3, as DNA: TGTGCCTGGAGTATTAGCGGGAGGGCGGGGGAGACCCAGTACTTC. The full variable domain, in which reference TRBV30 and TRBJ2-5 provide the parts outside the CDR3, is SQTIHQWPATLVQPVGSPLSLECTVEGTSNPNLYWYRQAAGRGLQLLFYSVGIGQISSEVPQNLSASRPQDRQFILSSKKLLLSDSGFYLCAWSISGRAGETQYFGPGTRLLVL.

V and J are TRBV19 and TRBJ2-7, with 7 bases identical to TRBD2. With 3 bases clipped from V and 2 bases from J, the junction kept 10 bases outside the gene matches. Germline loops: CDR1 LNHDA, CDR2 SQIVND (reference sequence). The CDR3 totals 16 residues. CDR3 residues: CASSIGLGGRTYEQYF. The CDR3, as DNA: TGTGCCAGTAGTATCGGACTAGGCGGGCGGACCTACGAGCAGTACTTC.

V usage is TRBV19 and J usage is TRBJ1-5, with D possibly TRBD1 on 5 matching bases. V was trimmed by 6 bases and J by 3 bases, leaving 15 bases between them. CDR1 and CDR2 (germline): LNHDA, SQIVND (reference sequence). The CDR3 loop spans 15 amino acids. The chain's CDR3 is CASSHRDGYNQPQHF. The CDR3 nucleotides read TGTGCCAGTAGCCACCGGGACGGATACAATCAGCCCCAGCATTTT.

Remarks on this clone: One end of the junction fails to match germline, which may point to a read error. V and J are TRBV28 and TRBJ1-2, with 7 bases that match TRBD1. Germline values: CDR1 MDHEN, CDR2 SYDVKM. There are 13 residues in the CDR3. CDR3 residues: CASSPPAPGQSGW. CDR3 bases: TGTGCCAGCAGTCCTCCCGCACCGGGACAGTCTGGTTGG.

This clone was observed a single time. This rearrangement joins TRBV28 to TRBJ2-4; D is perhaps TRBD1 (5 bases). The V gene lost 5 bases and the J gene lost 1 base, with 15 bases spanning the gap. The CDR3 is 16 residues long. Per the germline V gene, CDR1 is MDHEN and CDR2 is SYDVKM. The CDR3, as DNA: TGTGCCAGCAGTACACGACAGTTAGTGGCCAAAAACATTCAGTACTTC. This encodes CASSTRQLVAKNIQYF.

The chain links TRBV24-1 to TRBJ1-2; 7 bases are a match to TRBD1. With 4 bases clipped from V and 5 bases from J, the junction kept 6 bases outside the gene matches. The CDR3 totals 14 residues. The V gene's germline CDR1 is KGHDR and CDR2 SFDVKD. The CDR3 reads CATSDGGTVYGYTF. CDR3 nucleotides: TGTGCCACCAGTGACGGGGGGACAGTTTATGGCTACACCTTC.

The gene calls are TRBV6-1 and TRBJ2-3, with 8 bases identical to TRBD1. V was pared by 3 bases and J by 0 bases, with 2 bases of the junction left unmatched. Germline-derived CDR1 and CDR2 are MNHNS and SASEGT. The length of the CDR3 is 15 residues. CDR3 nucleotide sequence: TGTGCCAGCAGTGACAGGGGGCGTAGCACAGATACGCAGTATTTT. Translation gives CASSDRGRSTDTQYF.

This chain connects TRBV19 to TRBJ1-1; the D gene is possibly TRBD1 (5 bases). Germline V gene sequence: CDR1 LNHDA, CDR2 SQIVND (reference sequence). Trimming left V 5 bases short and J 4 bases short, with 14 bases between. The CDR3 runs to 14 residues. This CDR3 reads CASSASKGITEAFF. CDR3 coding DNA: TGTGCCAGTAGTGCGTCCAAGGGGATCACTGAAGCTTTCTTT.